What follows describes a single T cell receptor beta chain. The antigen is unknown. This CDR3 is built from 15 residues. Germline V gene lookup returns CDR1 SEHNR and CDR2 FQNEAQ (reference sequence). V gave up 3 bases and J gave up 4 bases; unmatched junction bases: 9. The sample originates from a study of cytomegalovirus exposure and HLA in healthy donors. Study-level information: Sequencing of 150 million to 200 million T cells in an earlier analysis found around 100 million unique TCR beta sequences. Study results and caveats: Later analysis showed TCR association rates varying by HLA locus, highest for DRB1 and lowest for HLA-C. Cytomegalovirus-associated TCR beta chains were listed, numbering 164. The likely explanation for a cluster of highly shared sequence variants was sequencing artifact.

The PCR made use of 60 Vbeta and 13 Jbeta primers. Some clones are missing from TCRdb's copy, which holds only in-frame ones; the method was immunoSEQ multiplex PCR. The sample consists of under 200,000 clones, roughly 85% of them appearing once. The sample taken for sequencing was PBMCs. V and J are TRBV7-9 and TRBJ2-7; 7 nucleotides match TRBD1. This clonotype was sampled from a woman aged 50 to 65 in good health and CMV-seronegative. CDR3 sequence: CASSLQGVTGYEQYF. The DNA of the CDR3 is TGTGCCAGCAGCTTGCAGGGGGTTACTGGGTACGAGCAGTACTTC.